Shown below are 27 T cell receptor beta chains from a single sample sequenced in a study of T-cell memory formation after mild COVID-19. TCRdb passed the 5' RACE reads through MiXCR, listing each CDR3 protein once. The sample includes 260,000 or so distinct CDR3 sequences, about a sixth of them seen just once. Material for sequencing was PBMCs or a T cell subset sorted from them (not recorded which). All receptors come from a man in his late teens or twenties who had mild COVID-19 (a few samples of this study predate the infection). Cell type and time point are not known.

The chain recombines TRBV7-9 with TRBJ2-3, with D possibly being TRBD1 (6 bases). With 7 bases removed from V and 4 bases from J, the gap between germline ends came to 15 bases. The CDR3 consists of 14 residues. The germline gives CDR1 SEHNR, CDR2 FQNEAQ (reference sequence). This CDR3 reads CASTSTGRADTQYF. The CDR3 coding sequence is TGTGCCAGCACCTCAACAGGGAGAGCAGATACGCAGTATTTT.

This chain joins TRBV4-2 and TRBJ1-4; TRBD1 might be the D (6 bases). The CDR3 contains 15 residues. Germline-derived CDR1 and CDR2 are LGHNA and YNFKEQ. The germline V and J ends were trimmed by 0 bases and 7 bases, with 12 bases remaining between them. CDR3 amino acids: CASSQEGHRAEKLFF. CDR3 in DNA: TGTGCCAGCAGCCAAGAAGGGCACAGGGCTGAAAAACTGTTTTTT.

This clonotype was counted at least ten times. The chain recombines TRBV5-6 with TRBJ2-1, with 8 nucleotides matching TRBD2. Per germline, CDR1 SGHDT and CDR2 YYEEEE. J gave up 8 bases and V 3 bases, and 4 bases lay outside the gene matches. This CDR3 region has 13 residues. The CDR3 nucleotides read TGTGCCAGCAGCTCCGGACTAGCTGATGAGCAGTTCTTC. This codes for CASSSGLADEQFF.

This clonotype was found many times. The V gene is TRBV4-3, the J gene TRBJ2-7; maybe TRBD2 (5 bases). The CDR3 loop spans 15 amino acids. Germline V gene data show CDR1 as LGHNA and CDR2 as YSLEER. Trimming cost V 1 base and J 4 bases, with 14 bases left between them. Here the CDR3 DNA reads TGCGCCAGCAGCCAAGGAGCGGCCAGCGCGTACGAGCAGTACTTC. Its protein is CASSQGAASAYEQYF.

This clonotype was seen a handful of times. The V and J genes are TRBV5-1 and TRBJ1-5; TRBD1 aligns across 9 bases. The V segment lost 2 bases and the J segment 6 bases; nucleotides outside the gene matches: 6. From germline, CDR1 is SGHRS and CDR2 YFSETQ. The CDR3 has 15 amino acids. This CDR3 reads CASSFTGGVGQPQHF. The CDR3 DNA reads TGCGCCAGCAGCTTTACAGGGGGCGTAGGTCAGCCCCAGCATTTT.

This clonotype occurred a few times. This rearrangement joins TRBV20-1 to TRBJ2-4, with D perhaps given as TRBD1 or TRBD2 (5 bases each). Looked up from germline, CDR1 is DFQATT and CDR2 is SNEGSKA (reference sequence). The CDR3 covers 13 residues. V shed 6 bases and J shed 2 bases, with 11 bases lying between them. The CDR3 region has the DNA TGCAGTGCAGGGGACGTCACCAAAAACATTCAGTACTTC. As protein: CSAGDVTKNIQYF.

A few counts support this clonotype. J is TRBJ1-1 and V is TRBV5-1; 7 bases are shared with TRBD1. The V segment lost 6 bases and the J segment 0 bases; nucleotides outside the gene matches: 2. The CDR3 length is 13 residues. The germline CDR1 and CDR2 sequences are SGHRS and YFSETQ. CDR3 nucleotide sequence: TGCGCCAGCAAGGGGACAGTGAACACTGAAGCTTTCTTT. Protein product: CASKGTVNTEAFF.

Turning to this clonotype: The junction differs from germline at one of its ends, possibly a read error. This chain joins TRBV5-1 and TRBJ1-1, with D perhaps matching TRBD1 (5 bases). Germline V lookup: CDR1 SGHRS, CDR2 YFSETQ. The CDR3 runs 15 residues. The CDR3 here is CASSLAQQVNTEAFF. Written as DNA, the CDR3 is TGCGCCAGCAGTTTGGCCCAACAGGTGAACACTGAAGCTTTCTTT.

This clonotype came up a few times. The genes are TRBV5-1 and TRBJ2-3; 15 nucleotides align to TRBD2. CDR1 and CDR2 from the germline V gene are SGHRS and YFSETQ. This CDR3 has 18 residues. With V trimmed by 3 bases and J by 8 bases, 13 bases remained unmatched. Written as DNA, the CDR3 is TGCGCCAGCAGCTACAGGACTAGCGGGGGGGACCGGCGGGGTACGCAGTATTTT. This gives the protein CASSYRTSGGDRRGTQYF.

This clonotype was detected only a few times. J is TRBJ1-3 and V is TRBV6-4; D might be TRBD1 (6 bases). Germline CDR1 and CDR2: MRHNA and SNTAGT. The length of the CDR3 is 15 residues. V was clipped by 6 bases and J by 8 bases, with 20 bases between them. CDR3 coding DNA: TGTGCCAGCAGGGCGCCAGGGGAGCTTCGAGACACCATATATTTT. It encodes CASRAPGELRDTIYF.

At least ten counts were recorded for this clonotype. The J gene is TRBJ1-2, the V gene TRBV5-1, with D unclear. Trimming left V 0 bases short and J 7 bases short, with 13 bases between. The CDR3 totals 14 residues. Per germline, CDR1 SGHRS and CDR2 YFSETQ. The CDR3 DNA reads as TGCGCCAGCAGCTTGGACACCGAAGGAGGTGGCTACACCTTC. Protein: CASSLDTEGGGYTF.

This clonotype was seen a handful of times. The chain recombines TRBV12-3 or TRBV12-4 with TRBJ2-7; D call uncertain. Trimming took off 2 bases at V and 2 bases at J, with 10 bases between the two ends. This CDR3 region has 14 residues. CDR3 nucleotide sequence: TGTGCCAGCAGTTTATTAGGGCCCACCTACGAGCAGTACTTC. Protein sequence: CASSLLGPTYEQYF.

The chain has TRBV7-9 and TRBJ2-7, with D maybe TRBD2 (5 bases). The CDR3 extends over 14 amino acids. Germline V gene sequence: CDR1 SEHNR, CDR2 FQNEAQ (reference sequence). The germline V and J ends were trimmed by 5 bases and 7 bases, with 18 bases remaining between them. As DNA, the CDR3 is TGTGCCAGCAGCCCCCGTGAATCGGGGATTGAGCAGTACTTC. It yields the protein CASSPRESGIEQYF. Based on the CDR3 plus reference TRBV7-9 and TRBJ2-7, the full variable domain is DTGVSQNPRHKITKRGQNVTFRCDPISEHNRLYWYRQTLGQGPEFLTYFQNEAQLEKSRLLSDRFSAERPKGSFSTLEIQRTEQGDSAMYLCASSPRESGIEQYFGPGTRLTVT.

The chain joins TRBV6-6 to TRBJ1-3, with D hard to call. The V end was cut by 4 bases, the J end by 4 bases, with 8 bases between. In germline, CDR1 is MNHNY, CDR2 SVGAGI (reference sequence). The CDR3 is made up of 13 amino acids. In DNA, the CDR3 is TGTGCCAGCAGTTCACGGCAGGGAAACACCATATATTTT. It translates to CASSSRQGNTIYF.

CDR3 in amino acids: CASSRSGARETQYF. Written as DNA, the CDR3 is TGTGCCAGCAGCCGATCAGGGGCGCGGGAGACCCAGTACTTC. The chain carries TRBV11-3 and TRBJ2-5, with a weak D call TRBD1 (6 bases). Germline CDR1 is SGHNT and CDR2 is YENEEA. This CDR3 has 14 residues. V lost 5 bases to trimming and J lost 5 bases, with 15 bases between them.

The rearrangement joins TRBV2 to TRBJ1-2; D is ambiguous. Deletions cut 6 bases from V and 1 base from J, with 15 bases between. The CDR3 extends over 15 amino acids. From germline, CDR1 is SNHLY and CDR2 FYNNEI. The CDR3 spells CASSGTINLNYGYTF. CDR3 DNA: TGTGCCAGCAGCGGCACGATTAATCTTAACTATGGCTACACCTTC.

The rearrangement links TRBV27 to TRBJ1-6; 7 nucleotides agree with TRBD1. The CDR3 consists of 15 residues. Trimming cost V 6 bases and J 7 bases; bases outside gene matches: 9. Germline loops: CDR1 MNHEY, CDR2 SMNVEV (reference sequence). This CDR3 is CASRRGPGTNSPLHF. The CDR3 DNA follows: TGTGCCAGCAGGAGGGGGCCGGGAACGAATTCACCCCTCCACTTT.

There are a few counts of this clonotype. CDR3 nucleotide sequence: TGTGCCAGCAGCCCGGGACAGGGCGGGGAAAAACTGTTTTTT. It translates to CASSPGQGGEKLFF. The rearrangement links TRBV7-2 to TRBJ1-4; 9 bases are shared with TRBD1. Germline assignment: CDR1 SGHTA and CDR2 FQGNSA. This CDR3 spans 14 amino acids. J lost 8 bases, V lost 5 bases, and 6 bases had no gene match.

The chain joins TRBV4-2 to TRBJ1-1; D perhaps matches TRBD1 (6 bases). Trimming stripped 3 bases from V and 5 bases from J, with 16 bases between. CDR3 length: 15 amino acids. Looked up from germline, CDR1 is LGHNA and CDR2 is YNFKEQ. The CDR3 loop is CASSQQGDRWTEAFF. DNA of the CDR3: TGTGCCAGCAGCCAGCAGGGAGACAGGTGGACTGAAGCTTTCTTT.

This clonotype was counted at least ten times. The J gene is TRBJ2-1, the V gene TRBV6-2 or TRBV6-3; a weak D match, TRBD1 (5 bases). The germline gives CDR1 MNHEY, CDR2 SVGEGT. The CDR3 has 16 residues. V dropped 2 bases and J dropped 0 bases, with 11 bases sitting between them. The CDR3 loop is CASSYNVRDSYNEQFF. The CDR3 DNA follows: TGTGCCAGCAGTTACAACGTCAGGGACTCCTACAATGAGCAGTTCTTC.

This clonotype occurred a few times. The chain has TRBV6-6 and TRBJ2-1; 11 nucleotides line up with TRBD2. Germline CDR1 reads MNHNY; CDR2 reads SVGAGI (reference sequence). J gave up 8 bases and V 4 bases, and 10 bases lay outside the gene matches. The CDR3 is 16 residues long. The CDR3 coding sequence is TGTGCCAGCAGTTTCACGCTACTAGCGGGGGAGGATGAGCAGTTCTTC. Protein: CASSFTLLAGEDEQFF.

This chain connects TRBV29-1 to TRBJ1-4; D ambiguous. This CDR3 is built from 15 residues. V was clipped by 5 bases and J by 6 bases, with 19 bases between them. Germline CDR1 reads SQVTM; CDR2 reads ANQGSEA. The CDR3 DNA is TGCAGCGTTCGGGTCAGCTCCAAAGGAGATGAAAAACTGTTTTTT. Translated, it gives CSVRVSSKGDEKLFF.

The V gene is TRBV20-1, the J gene TRBJ1-1, with D possibly TRBD1 on 6 matching bases. CDR1 is DFQATT, CDR2 SNEGSKA, per germline (reference sequence). V lost 6 bases, J lost 3 bases, and 11 bases lay in between. The CDR3 is made up of 12 amino acids. The CDR3 bases are TGCAGTGCCTACCAGGGGCACACTGAAGCTTTCTTT. Protein sequence: CSAYQGHTEAFF.

CDR3: CASSETGGSGANVLTF. CDR3 sequence (DNA): TGTGCCAGCAGCGAGACAGGGGGCTCTGGGGCCAACGTCCTGACTTTC. J is TRBJ2-6 and V is TRBV3-1; 9 nucleotides agree with TRBD1. Trimming at V came to 5 bases and at J to 0 bases, leaving 2 bases not matched to a gene. This CDR3 has 16 amino acids. Germline V gene lookup returns CDR1 LGHDT and CDR2 YNNKEL (reference sequence).

The chain combines TRBV20-1 with TRBJ2-3, with no clear D. This CDR3 is 14 amino acids long. Germline CDR1 reads DFQATT; CDR2 reads SNEGSKA (reference sequence). Trimming removed 5 bases from V and 0 bases from J, with 12 bases in between. CDR3 in amino acids: CSAAEDLSTDTQYF. CDR3 coding DNA: TGCAGTGCTGCGGAAGACCTAAGCACAGATACGCAGTATTTT.

This clonotype was observed a handful of times. The chain carries TRBV12-3 or TRBV12-4 and TRBJ2-7; TRBD2 might be the D (7 bases). The length of the CDR3 is 15 residues. V lost 6 bases and J 4 bases, leaving 19 bases between the germline ends. The CDR3, as DNA: TGTGCCAGCAGCCGCCGTGGGGGGGCCGTATACGAGCAGTACTTC. Its protein is CASSRRGGAVYEQYF.

This clonotype was picked up a small number of times. The V and J genes are TRBV6-5 and TRBJ1-1; D unclear. The CDR3 spans 20 residues. CDR1 and CDR2 (germline): MNHEY, SVGAGI. V lost 0 bases, J lost 0 bases, and 23 bases lay in between. The CDR3 region is CASSYSIKPRQAMMNTEAFF. The CDR3 DNA reads as TGTGCCAGCAGTTACTCTATCAAACCCAGGCAGGCAATGATGAACACTGAAGCTTTCTTT.